This T cell receptor beta chain was obtained from a study of blood T cell repertoires in COVID-19. Study as a whole: COVID-19 samples from acute and convalescent phases originated in the United States, Italy and Spain. The analysed material was cDNA or gDNA that came from T cells, B-cell-depleted T cells, or PBMCs.

Termini included, the CDR3 measures 16 amino acids. Authors' analysis steps: Cell counts per sample came from amplifying reference gene primers. Clones were sequenced by immunoSEQ multiplex PCR, and TCRdb holds only the in-frame ones, with some missing. V, J and clone size are those of that table, while D and trimming were read from the DNA. The sample holds 26,000 or so clones, approximately 92% seen once. Comments on this clone: The DNA is left out, because the CDR3 cannot be placed on it with certainty; the CDR3 is given as TCRdb lists it.

The sequence derives from a human donor in a cohort sampled during active COVID-19. The chain uses TRBV21-1 and TRBJ1-1; the table's D gene call, TRBD1, was not cross checked with the DNA. TRBV21-1 is given as a pseudogene. The sample comprised peripheral blood. The chain's CDR3 is CASILVPGQGARGAFF.